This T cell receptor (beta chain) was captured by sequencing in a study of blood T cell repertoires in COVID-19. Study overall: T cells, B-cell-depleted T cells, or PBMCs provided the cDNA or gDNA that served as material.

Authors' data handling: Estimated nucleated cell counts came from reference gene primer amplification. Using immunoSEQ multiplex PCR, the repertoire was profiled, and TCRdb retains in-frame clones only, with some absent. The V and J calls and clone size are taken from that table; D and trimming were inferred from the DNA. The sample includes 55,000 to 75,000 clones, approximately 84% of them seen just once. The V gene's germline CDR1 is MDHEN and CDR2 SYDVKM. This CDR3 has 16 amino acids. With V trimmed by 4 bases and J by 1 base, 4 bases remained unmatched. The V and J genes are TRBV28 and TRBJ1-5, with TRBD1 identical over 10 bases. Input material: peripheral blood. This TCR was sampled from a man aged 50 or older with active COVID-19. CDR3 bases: TGTGCCAGCAGTTGGACAGGGGGAGGGAGCAATCAGCCCCAGCATTTT. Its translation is CASSWTGGGSNQPQHF.